Listed here are 8 T cell receptor beta chains from one sample, sequenced in a study of graft-versus-host responses after intestinal transplantation. No antigen has been assigned to these receptors. The repertoire was sequenced with immunoSEQ multiplex PCR; TCRdb's copy has only in-frame clones and lacks some. The table lists over 80,000 clones, 90% to 95% of them singletons. The material sequenced was unstimulated CD4+ T cells sorted from spleen or lymph node cells, taken before transplant. The receptors come from a human donor who was the organ donor for an intestinal transplant.

The CDR3 spells CASSLAWRQTHQYF. DNA for the CDR3: TGTGCCAGCAGCTTGGCCTGGCGTCAGACTCATCAGTACTTC. The chain uses TRBV5-5 and TRBJ2-5; D unclear. The germline gives CDR1 SGHKS, CDR2 YYEKEE (reference sequence). This CDR3 contains 14 residues. Trimming pared 0 bases from V and 11 bases from J, leaving 17 bases between.

The chain uses TRBV12-5 and TRBJ2-4; tentatively, D is TRBD1 (5 bases). V was cut by 7 bases and J by 2 bases, with 15 bases left in between. The CDR3 is made up of 15 amino acids. Looked up from germline, CDR1 is LGHNT and CDR2 is FRNRAP. The CDR3 spells CASVIRRVSKNIQYF. CDR3 coding DNA: TGTGCTAGTGTCATCCGCAGGGTTTCCAAAAACATTCAGTACTTC.

The chain is built from TRBV2 and TRBJ2-2; tentatively, D is TRBD1 (6 bases). Germline V gene sequence: CDR1 SNHLY, CDR2 FYNNEI. V was clipped by 8 bases and J by 5 bases, with 9 bases between them. This CDR3 has 12 residues. The CDR3 nucleotides read TGTGCCAGCGGACAGTCGACCGGGGAGCTGTTTTTT. The encoded protein is CASGQSTGELFF.

The rearrangement joins TRBV5-1 to TRBJ2-2; 7 bases are shared with TRBD1. CDR3 length: 15 residues. The germline CDR1 and CDR2 sequences are SGHRS and YFSETQ. V was pared by 2 bases and J by 4 bases, with 5 bases of the junction left unmatched. The CDR3 nucleotides read TGCGCCAGCAGCTTTGGGACAGACGTCACCGGGGAGCTGTTTTTT. It codes for CASSFGTDVTGELFF.

The genes are TRBV4-2 and TRBJ2-7; a weak D match, TRBD2 (6 bases). The germline V gene encodes CDR1 LGHNA and CDR2 YNFKEQ. The CDR3 loop spans 15 amino acids. Trimming stripped 3 bases from V and 2 bases from J, with 14 bases between. In nucleotides, the CDR3 is TGTGCCAGCAGCCAGAGGGCGGGGTTCACCTACGAGCAGTACTTC. Translating it yields CASSQRAGFTYEQYF.

The chain has TRBV5-1 and TRBJ2-3; 12 bases agree with TRBD2. Germline values: CDR1 SGHRS, CDR2 YFSETQ. CDR3 size: 16 residues. Germline trimming cut 0 bases from V and 4 bases from J; bases unmatched to any gene: 3. CDR3 residues: CASSLALAGGADTQYF. In DNA form, the CDR3 reads TGCGCCAGCAGCTTGGCACTAGCGGGGGGAGCAGATACGCAGTATTTT.

This chain joins TRBV4-3 and TRBJ2-7, with D maybe TRBD2 (5 bases). V lost 0 bases to trimming and J lost 1 base, with 7 bases between them. Germline values: CDR1 LGHNA, CDR2 YSLEER. The CDR3 extends over 14 amino acids. CDR3 in DNA: TGCGCCAGCAGCCAAGATACGGGGTCCTACGAGCAGTACTTC. Protein product: CASSQDTGSYEQYF.

The gene calls are TRBV18 and TRBJ1-4; 8 bases line up with TRBD1. Germline V CDR1 and CDR2: KGHSH, LQKENI. V was pared by 5 bases and J by 7 bases, with 3 bases of the junction left unmatched. CDR3 length: 13 amino acids. In DNA, the CDR3 is TGTGCCAGCTCATCAGGACAGGGTGAAAAACTGTTTTTT. Amino acid sequence: CASSSGQGEKLFF.